This record covers a single TCR beta chain. This specimen comes from a study of CD8+CD57+ T cells in acquired aplastic anemia. Genomic DNA, serving as template, underwent TCR beta VDJ and CDR3 profiling. TCRdb re-analysed the reads in MiXCR, keeping a single row per CDR3 protein. The sample has 150,000 or so distinct CDR3 sequences, around 60% seen once. There are 16 residues in the CDR3. Trimming took 4 bases from V and 0 from J; bases not matched to a gene: 8. Germline lookup yields CDR1 SGHVS and CDR2 FQNEAQ. The J gene is TRBJ2-7, the V gene TRBV7-8, with TRBD1 matching over 8 bases. This clonotype was obtained from a human donor in good health. The sequenced material came from sorted CD4+, CD8+, or CD8+CD57+ T cells (not recorded which) from PBMCs. CDR3 protein: CASSSRRDRPSYEQYF. DNA for the CDR3: TGTGCCAGCAGCTCACGCCGGGACAGGCCCTCCTACGAGCAGTACTTC.